This T cell receptor (beta chain) derives from a study of T cell clones after liver transplantation. Across the whole study: Post-transplant blood was tracked for graft-donor-reactive T cell clones identified in a pre-transplant mixed lymphocyte reaction. Patients counted as tolerant after at least one year off all immunosuppression, enzymes not exceeding twice normal.

Worth noting for this clone: The antigen is unknown.

Sorting of unstimulated PBMCs yielded separate CD3+CD4+ and CD3+CD8+ fractions. Data came from immunoSEQ multiplex PCR; TCRdb stores just in-frame clones and leaves some out. The table records 99,000 or so clones, around four fifths of them present only once. General study results and limits: Post-transplant, graft-donor-reactive CD4 TCRbeta sequences in blood dropped significantly in most of the 8 subjects.

The origin of this receptor is a human donor who received a liver transplant. Specimen: CD4+ T cells from blood, collected before liver transplant.

Here the CDR3 reads CASGLRTGDTEAFF. The CDR3 DNA is TGTGCTAGTGGTTTGAGGACAGGAGACACTGAAGCTTTCTTT. The chain uses TRBV12-5 and TRBJ1-1, with TRBD1 matching over 7 bases. This CDR3 has 14 amino acids. Looked up from germline, CDR1 is LGHNT and CDR2 is FRNRAP. V shed 2 bases and J 3 bases; nucleotides not matched to a gene: 3.